This T cell receptor beta chain was profiled in a study of blood T cell repertoires in COVID-19. Study at large: Samples of COVID-19 (acute and convalescent) were obtained from the United States, Italy and Spain. PBMCs, B-cell-depleted T cells, or T cells provided the cDNA or gDNA that made up the material.

The CDR3 is 15 amino acids. V was pared by 5 bases and J by 5 bases, with 11 bases of the junction left unmatched. Germline-derived CDR1 and CDR2 are MNHEY and SMNVEV (reference sequence). The method was immunoSEQ multiplex PCR; TCRdb's version includes in-frame clones alone and lacks a portion of them. The data hold 120,000 to 150,000 clones, with 87% observed a single time. The source of this sequence is a woman aged 45-65 years with active or convalescent COVID-19. The chain couples TRBV27 to TRBJ1-1; 7 bases are a match to TRBD1. The material sequenced was peripheral blood. The CDR3 DNA sequence: TGTGCCAGCAGTACAACAGGGGCGCCGGTTACTGAAGCTTTCTTT. Its translation is CASSTTGAPVTEAFF.